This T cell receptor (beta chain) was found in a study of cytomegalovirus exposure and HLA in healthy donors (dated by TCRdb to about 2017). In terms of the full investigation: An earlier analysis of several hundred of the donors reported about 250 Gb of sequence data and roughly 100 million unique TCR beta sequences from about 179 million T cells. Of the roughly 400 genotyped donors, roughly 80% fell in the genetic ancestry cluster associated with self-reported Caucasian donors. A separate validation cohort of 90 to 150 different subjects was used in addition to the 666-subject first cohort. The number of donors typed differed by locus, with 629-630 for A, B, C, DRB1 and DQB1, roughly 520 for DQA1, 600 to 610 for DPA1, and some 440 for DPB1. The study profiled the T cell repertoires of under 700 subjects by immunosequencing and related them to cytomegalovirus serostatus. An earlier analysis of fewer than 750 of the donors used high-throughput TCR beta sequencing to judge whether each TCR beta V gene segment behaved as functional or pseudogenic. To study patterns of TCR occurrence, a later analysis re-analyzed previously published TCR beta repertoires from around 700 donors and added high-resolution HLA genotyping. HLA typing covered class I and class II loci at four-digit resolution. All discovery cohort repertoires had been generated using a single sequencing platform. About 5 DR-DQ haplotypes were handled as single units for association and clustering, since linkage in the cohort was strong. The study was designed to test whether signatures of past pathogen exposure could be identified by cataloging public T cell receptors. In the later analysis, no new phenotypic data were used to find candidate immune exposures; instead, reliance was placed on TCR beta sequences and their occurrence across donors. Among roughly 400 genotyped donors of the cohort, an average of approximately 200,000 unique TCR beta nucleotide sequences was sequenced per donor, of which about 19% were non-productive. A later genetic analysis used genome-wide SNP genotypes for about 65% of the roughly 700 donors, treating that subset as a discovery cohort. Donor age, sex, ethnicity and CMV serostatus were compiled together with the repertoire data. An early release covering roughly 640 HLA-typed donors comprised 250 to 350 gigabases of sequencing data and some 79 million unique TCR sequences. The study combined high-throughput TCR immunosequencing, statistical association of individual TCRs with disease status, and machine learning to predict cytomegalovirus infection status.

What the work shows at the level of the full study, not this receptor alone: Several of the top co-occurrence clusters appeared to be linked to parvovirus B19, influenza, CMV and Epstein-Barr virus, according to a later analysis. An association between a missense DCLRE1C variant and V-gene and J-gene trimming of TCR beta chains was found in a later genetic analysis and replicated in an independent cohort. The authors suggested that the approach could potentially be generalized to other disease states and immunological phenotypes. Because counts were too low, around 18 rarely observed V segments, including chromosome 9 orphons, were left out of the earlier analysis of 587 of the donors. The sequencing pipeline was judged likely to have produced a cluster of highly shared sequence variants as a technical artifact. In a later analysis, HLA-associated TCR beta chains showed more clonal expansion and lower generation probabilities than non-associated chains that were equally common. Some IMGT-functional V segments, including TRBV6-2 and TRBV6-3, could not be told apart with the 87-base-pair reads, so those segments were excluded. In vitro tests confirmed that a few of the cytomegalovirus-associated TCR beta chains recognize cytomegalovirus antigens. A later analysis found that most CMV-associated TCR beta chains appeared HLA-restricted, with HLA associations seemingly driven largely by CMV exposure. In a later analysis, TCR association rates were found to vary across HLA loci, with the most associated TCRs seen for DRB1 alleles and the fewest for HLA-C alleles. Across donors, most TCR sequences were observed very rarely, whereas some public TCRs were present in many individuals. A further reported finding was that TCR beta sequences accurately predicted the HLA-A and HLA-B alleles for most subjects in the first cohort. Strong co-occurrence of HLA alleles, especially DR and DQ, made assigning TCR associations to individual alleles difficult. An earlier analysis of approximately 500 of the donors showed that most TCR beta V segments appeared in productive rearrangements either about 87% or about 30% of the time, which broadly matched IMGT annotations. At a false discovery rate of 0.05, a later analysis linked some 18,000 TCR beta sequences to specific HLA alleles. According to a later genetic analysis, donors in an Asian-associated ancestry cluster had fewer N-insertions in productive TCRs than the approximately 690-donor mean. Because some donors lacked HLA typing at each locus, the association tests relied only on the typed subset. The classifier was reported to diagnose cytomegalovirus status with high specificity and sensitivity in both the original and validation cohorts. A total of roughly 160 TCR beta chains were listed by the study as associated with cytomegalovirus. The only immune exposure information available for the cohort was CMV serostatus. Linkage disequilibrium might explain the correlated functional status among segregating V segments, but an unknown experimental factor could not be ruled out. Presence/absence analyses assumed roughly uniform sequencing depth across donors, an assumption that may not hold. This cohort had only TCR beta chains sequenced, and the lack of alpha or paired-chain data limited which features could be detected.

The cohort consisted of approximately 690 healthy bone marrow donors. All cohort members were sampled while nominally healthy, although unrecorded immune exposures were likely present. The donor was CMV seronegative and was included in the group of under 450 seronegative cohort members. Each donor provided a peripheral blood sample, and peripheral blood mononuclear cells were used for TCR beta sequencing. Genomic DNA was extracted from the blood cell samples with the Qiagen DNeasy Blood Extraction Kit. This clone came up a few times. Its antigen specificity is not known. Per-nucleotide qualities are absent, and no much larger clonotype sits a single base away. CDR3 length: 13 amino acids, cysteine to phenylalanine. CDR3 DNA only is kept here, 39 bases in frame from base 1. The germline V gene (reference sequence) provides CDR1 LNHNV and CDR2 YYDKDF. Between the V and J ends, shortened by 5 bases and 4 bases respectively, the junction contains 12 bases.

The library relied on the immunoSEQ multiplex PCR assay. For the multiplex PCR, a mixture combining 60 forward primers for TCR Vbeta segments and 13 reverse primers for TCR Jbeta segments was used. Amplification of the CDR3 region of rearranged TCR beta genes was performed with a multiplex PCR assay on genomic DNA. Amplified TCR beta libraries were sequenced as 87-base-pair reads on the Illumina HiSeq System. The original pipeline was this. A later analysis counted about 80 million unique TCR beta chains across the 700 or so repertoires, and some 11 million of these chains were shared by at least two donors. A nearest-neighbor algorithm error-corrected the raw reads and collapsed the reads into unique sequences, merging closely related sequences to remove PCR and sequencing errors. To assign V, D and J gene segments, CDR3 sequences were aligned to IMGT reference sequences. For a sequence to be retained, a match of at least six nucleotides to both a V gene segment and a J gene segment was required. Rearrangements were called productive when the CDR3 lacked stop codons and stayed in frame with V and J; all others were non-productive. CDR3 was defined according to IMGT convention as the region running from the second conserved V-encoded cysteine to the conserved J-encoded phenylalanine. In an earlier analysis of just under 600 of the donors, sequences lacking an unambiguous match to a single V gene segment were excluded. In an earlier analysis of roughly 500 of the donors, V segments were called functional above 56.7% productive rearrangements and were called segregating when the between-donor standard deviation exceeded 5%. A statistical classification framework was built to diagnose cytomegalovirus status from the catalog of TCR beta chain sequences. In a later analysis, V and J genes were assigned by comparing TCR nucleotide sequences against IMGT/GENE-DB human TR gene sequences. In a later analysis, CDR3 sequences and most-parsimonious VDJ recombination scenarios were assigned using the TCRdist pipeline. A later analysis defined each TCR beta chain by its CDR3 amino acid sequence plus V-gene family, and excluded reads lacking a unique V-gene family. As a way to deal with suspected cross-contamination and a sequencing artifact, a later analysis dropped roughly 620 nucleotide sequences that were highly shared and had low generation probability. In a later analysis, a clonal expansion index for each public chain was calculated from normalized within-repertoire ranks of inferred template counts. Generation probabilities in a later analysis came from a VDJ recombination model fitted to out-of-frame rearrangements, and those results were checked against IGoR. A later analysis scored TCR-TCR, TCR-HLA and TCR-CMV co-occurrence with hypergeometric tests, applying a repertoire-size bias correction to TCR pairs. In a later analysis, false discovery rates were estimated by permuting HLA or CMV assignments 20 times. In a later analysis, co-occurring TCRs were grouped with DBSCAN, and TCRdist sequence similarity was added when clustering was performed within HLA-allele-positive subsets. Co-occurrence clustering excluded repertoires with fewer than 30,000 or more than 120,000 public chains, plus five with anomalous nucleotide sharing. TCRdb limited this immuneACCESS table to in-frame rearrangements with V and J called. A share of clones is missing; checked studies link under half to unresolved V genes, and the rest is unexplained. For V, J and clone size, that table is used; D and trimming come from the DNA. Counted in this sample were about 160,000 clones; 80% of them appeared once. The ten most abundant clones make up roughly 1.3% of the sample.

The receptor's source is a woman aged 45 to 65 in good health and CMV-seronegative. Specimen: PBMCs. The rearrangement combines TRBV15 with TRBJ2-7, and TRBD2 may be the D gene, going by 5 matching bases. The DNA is TGTGCCACCAGCGCAAAGAGAGGGTACGAGCAGTACTTC. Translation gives CATSAKRGYEQYF.